The entry below describes one T cell receptor (beta chain). V lost 3 bases and J lost 3; bases outside the gene matches: 2. Germline CDR1 and CDR2: SGDLS and YYNGEE. The CDR3 loop spans 16 amino acids. This entry comes from a study of control samples from healthy donors and cancer patients. Sequenced by immunoSEQ multiplex PCR; TCRdb stores in-frame clones only, minus some. The data show 150,000 or so clones, roughly 92% seen once. This TCR derives from a man between 18 and 29 years old in good health. The chain uses TRBV9 and TRBJ2-1, with TRBD2 matching over 14 bases. The sequencing sample was made of blood. Here the CDR3 reads CASSAGTSGGYNEQFF. The CDR3 coding sequence is TGTGCCAGCAGCGCCGGGACTAGCGGGGGCTACAATGAGCAGTTCTTC.